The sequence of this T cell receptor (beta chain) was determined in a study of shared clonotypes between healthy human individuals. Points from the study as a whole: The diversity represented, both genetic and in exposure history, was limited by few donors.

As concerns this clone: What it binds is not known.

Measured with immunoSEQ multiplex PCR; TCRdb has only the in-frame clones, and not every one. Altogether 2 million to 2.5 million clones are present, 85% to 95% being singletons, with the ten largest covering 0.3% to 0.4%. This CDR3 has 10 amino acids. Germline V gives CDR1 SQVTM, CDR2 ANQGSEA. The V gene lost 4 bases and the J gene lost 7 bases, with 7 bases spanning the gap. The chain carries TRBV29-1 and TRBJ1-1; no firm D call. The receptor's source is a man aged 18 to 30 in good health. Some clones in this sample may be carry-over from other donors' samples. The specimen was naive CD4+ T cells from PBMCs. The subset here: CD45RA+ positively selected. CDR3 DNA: TGCAGCGTTGCCCAGGTTGAAGCTTTCTTT. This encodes CSVAQVEAFF.